In this sample, the clone carrying this T cell receptor (beta chain) turned up many times. Its antigen is undetermined. A junction boundary mismatches the germline segment, possibly from a read error. CDR1 SGHRS and CDR2 YFSETQ come from the germline V gene. The CDR3 consists of 12 residues. This entry is derived from a study of CD8 T cells in ankylosing spondylitis. Regarding the study as a whole: Ankylosing spondylitis blood appeared to carry a characteristic TCR beta motif of eight or nine highly homologous variants. Disease-linked clones bore a CD8+ phenotype and were relatively rare in peripheral blood. Clones tied to disease were said to be significantly enriched in matched ankylosing spondylitis synovial fluid.

TCRdb re-called the 5' RACE reads with MiXCR, one entry per CDR3 protein. The sample holds some 840,000 distinct CDR3 sequences; 12% are singletons and the top ten take approximately 0.51%. The rearrangement uses TRBV5-1 and TRBJ1-1, with unresolved D. The sequence derives from a male donor with ankylosing spondylitis. Source material: blood, either unsorted or a sorted T cell fraction (not recorded which). The CDR3 DNA sequence: TGTGCCAGCAGTTTAACGAACACTGAAGCTTTCTTT. Its protein is CASSLTNTEAFF.